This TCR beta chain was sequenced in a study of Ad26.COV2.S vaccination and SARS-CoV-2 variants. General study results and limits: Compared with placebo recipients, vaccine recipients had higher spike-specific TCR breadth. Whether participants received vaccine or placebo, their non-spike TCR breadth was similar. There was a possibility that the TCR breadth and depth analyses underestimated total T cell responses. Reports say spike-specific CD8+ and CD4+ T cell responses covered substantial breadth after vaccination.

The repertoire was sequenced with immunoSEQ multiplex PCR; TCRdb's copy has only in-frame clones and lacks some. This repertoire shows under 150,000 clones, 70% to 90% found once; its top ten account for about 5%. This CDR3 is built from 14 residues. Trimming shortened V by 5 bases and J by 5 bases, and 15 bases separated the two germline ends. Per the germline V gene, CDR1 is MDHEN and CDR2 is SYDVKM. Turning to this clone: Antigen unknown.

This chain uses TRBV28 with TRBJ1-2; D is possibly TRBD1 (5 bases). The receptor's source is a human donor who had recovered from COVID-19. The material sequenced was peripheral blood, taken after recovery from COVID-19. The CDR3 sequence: CASSPSTPGYGYTF. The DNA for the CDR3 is TGTGCCAGCAGTCCCTCTACGCCAGGGTATGGCTACACCTTC.